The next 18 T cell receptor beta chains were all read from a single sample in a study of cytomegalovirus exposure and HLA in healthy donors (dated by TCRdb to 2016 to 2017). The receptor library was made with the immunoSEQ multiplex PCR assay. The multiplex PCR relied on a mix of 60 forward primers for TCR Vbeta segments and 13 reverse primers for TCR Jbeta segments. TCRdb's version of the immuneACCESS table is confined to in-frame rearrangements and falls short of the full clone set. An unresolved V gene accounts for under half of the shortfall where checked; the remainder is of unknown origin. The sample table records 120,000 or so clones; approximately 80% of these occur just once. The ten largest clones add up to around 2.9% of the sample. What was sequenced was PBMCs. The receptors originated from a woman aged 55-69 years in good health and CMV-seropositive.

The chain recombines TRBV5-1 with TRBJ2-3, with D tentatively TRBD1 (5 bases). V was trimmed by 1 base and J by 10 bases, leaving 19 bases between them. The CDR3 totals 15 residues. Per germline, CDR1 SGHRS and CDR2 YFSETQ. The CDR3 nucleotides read TGCGCCAGCAGCTTGTCACCTCAGGGTACGCAGGCGCAGTATTTT. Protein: CASSLSPQGTQAQYF.

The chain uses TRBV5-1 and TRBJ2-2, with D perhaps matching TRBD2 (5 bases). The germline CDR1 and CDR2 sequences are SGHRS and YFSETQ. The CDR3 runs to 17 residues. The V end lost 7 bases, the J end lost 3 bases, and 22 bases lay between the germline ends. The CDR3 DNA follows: TGCGCCAGCCATAGACCTGGTGGTCGGGGAGACACCGGGGAGCTGTTTTTT. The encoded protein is CASHRPGGRGDTGELFF.

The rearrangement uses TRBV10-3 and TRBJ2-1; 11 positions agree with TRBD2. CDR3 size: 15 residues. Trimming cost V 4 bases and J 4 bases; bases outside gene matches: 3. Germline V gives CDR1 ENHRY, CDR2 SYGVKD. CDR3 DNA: TGTGCCATCAGTGGGGGGACTAGCGGTTACAATGAGCAGTTCTTC. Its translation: CAISGGTSGYNEQFF.

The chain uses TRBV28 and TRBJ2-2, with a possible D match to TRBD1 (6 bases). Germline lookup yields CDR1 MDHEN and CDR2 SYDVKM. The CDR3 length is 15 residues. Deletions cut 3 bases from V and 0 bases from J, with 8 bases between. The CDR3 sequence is CASSLAGANTGELFF. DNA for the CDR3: TGTGCCAGCAGTTTGGCAGGGGCGAACACCGGGGAGCTGTTTTTT.

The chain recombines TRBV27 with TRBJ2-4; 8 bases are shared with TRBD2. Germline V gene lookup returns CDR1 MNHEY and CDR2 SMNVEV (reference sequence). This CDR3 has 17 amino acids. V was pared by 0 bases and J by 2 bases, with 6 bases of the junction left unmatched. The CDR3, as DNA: TGTGCCAGCAGTTTATCTGGTAGCGGGGCGTCCAAAAACATTCAGTACTTC. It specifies CASSLSGSGASKNIQYF.

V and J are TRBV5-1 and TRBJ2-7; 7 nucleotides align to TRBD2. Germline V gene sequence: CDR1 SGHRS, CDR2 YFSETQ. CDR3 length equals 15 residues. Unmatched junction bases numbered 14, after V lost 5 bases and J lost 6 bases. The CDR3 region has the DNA TGCGCCAGCAGGGAGGTGGGAAGCGGGACCCTCGAGCAGTACTTC. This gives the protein CASREVGSGTLEQYF.

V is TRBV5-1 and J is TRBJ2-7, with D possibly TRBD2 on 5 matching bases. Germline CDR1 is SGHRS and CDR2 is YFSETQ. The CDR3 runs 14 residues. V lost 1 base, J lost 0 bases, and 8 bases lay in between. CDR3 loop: CASSLSGGSYEQYF. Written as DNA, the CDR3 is TGCGCCAGCAGCTTGAGCGGTGGCTCCTACGAGCAGTACTTC.

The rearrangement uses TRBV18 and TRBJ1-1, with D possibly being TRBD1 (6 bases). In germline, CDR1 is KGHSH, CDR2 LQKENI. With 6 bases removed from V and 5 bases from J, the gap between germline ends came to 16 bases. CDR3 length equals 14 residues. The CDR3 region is CASSTGSRGTEAFF. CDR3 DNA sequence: TGTGCCAGCTCGACAGGTTCCCGCGGAACTGAAGCTTTCTTT. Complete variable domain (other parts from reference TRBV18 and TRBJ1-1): NAGVMQNPRHLVRRRGQEARLRCSPMKGHSHVYWYRQLPEEGLKFMVYLQKENIIDESGMPKERFSAEFPKEGPSILRIQQVVRGDSAAYFCASSTGSRGTEAFFGQGTRLTVV.

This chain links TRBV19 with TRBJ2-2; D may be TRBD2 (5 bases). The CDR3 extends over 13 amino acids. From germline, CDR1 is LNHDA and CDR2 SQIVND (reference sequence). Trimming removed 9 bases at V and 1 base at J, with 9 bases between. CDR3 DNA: TGTGCCAGCCAGGACTGGAACACCGGGGAGCTGTTTTTT. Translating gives CASQDWNTGELFF.

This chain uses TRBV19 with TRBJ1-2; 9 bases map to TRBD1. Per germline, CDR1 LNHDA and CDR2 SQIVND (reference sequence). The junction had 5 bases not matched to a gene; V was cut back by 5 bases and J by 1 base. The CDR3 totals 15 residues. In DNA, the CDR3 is TGTGCCAGTAGTCCCCGGGACAGGGATAACTATGGCTACACCTTC. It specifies CASSPRDRDNYGYTF.

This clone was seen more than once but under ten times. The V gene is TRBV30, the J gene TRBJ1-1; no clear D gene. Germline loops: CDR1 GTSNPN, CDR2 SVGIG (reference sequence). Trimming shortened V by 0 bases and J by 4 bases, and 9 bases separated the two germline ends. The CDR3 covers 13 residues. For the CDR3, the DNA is TGTGCCTGGAGTGTACTGCGGTCCACTGAAGCTTTCTTT. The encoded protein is CAWSVLRSTEAFF. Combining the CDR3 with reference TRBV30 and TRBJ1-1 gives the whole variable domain SQTIHQWPATLVQPVGSPLSLECTVEGTSNPNLYWYRQAAGRGLQLLFYSVGIGQISSEVPQNLSASRPQDRQFILSSKKLLLSDSGFYLCAWSVLRSTEAFFGQGTRLTVV.

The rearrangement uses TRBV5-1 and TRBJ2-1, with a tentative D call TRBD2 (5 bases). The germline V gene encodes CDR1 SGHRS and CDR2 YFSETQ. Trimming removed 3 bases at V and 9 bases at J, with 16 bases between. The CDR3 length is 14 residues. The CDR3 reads CASSSRVDAAEQFF. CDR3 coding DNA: TGCGCCAGCAGCTCGAGGGTTGACGCGGCTGAGCAGTTCTTC.

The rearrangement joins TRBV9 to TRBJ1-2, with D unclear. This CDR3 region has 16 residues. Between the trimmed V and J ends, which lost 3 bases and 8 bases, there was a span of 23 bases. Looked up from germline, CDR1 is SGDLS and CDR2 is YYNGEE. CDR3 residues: CASSALPPAILRGYTF. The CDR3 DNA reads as TGTGCCAGCAGCGCTCTCCCCCCGGCCATACTGAGGGGCTACACCTTC.

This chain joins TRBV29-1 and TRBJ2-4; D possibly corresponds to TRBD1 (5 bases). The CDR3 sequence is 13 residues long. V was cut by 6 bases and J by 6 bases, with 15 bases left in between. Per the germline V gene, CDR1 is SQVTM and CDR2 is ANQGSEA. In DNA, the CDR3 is TGCAGCGTAGACAGAGTTGGTTTAAACATTCAGTACTTC. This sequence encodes CSVDRVGLNIQYF.

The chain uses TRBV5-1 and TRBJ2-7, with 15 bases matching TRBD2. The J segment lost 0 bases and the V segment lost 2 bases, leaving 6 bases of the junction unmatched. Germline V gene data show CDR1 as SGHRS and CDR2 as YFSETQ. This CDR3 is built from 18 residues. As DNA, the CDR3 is TGCGCCAGCAGCTTTTCCGGGACTAGCGGGAGGCGCTCCTACGAGCAGTACTTC. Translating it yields CASSFSGTSGRRSYEQYF.

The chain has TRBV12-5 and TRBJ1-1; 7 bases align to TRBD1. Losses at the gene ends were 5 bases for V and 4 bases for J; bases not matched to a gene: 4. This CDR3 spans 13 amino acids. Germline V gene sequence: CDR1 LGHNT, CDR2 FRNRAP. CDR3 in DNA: TGTGCTAGTGGTCCTCAGGGGGGCACTGAAGCTTTCTTT. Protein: CASGPQGGTEAFF.

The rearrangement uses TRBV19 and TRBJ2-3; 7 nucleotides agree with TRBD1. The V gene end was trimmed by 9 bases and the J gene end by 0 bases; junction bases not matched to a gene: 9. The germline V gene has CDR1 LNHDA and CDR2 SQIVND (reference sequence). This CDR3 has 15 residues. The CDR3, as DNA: TGTGCCAGCGAAGCCGGGACAGCGAGCACAGATACGCAGTATTTT. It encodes CASEAGTASTDTQYF.

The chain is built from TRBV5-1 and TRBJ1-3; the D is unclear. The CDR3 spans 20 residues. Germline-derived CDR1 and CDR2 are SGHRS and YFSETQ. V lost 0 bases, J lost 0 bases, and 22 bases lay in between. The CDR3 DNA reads TGCGCCAGCAGCTTGGCCAGTTCCATCCGACGGGAAAACTCTGGAAACACCATATATTTT. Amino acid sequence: CASSLASSIRRENSGNTIYF. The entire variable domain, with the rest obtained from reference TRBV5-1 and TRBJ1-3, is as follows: KAGVTQTPRYLIKTRGQQVTLSCSPISGHRSVSWYQQTPGQGLQFLFEYFSETQRNKGNFPGRFSGRQFSNSRSEMNVSTLELGDSALYLCASSLASSIRRENSGNTIYFGEGSWLTVV.